This paragraph reports one T cell receptor beta chain. The target antigen is unknown. 60 Vbeta and 13 Jbeta primers were used in PCR. Using immunoSEQ multiplex PCR, the repertoire was profiled, and TCRdb retains in-frame clones only, with some absent. The data show roughly 290,000 clones, with under 90% seen just once and roughly 0.3% held by the top ten. The data derive from a study of cytomegalovirus exposure and HLA in healthy donors. The germline V gene encodes CDR1 MDHEN and CDR2 SYDVKM. Trimming removed 5 bases at V and 3 bases at J, with 8 bases between. The CDR3 extends over 13 amino acids. Study-level findings and limits: Likely technical artifact: a cluster of highly shared sequence variants.

The chain joins TRBV28 to TRBJ1-5; D is undetermined. The receptor comes from a girl aged 2 to 10 in good health and CMV-seronegative. Sequencing was performed on PBMCs. The CDR3, as DNA: TGTGCCAGCAGTCCACTAGACAATCAGCCCCAGCATTTT. Translation: CASSPLDNQPQHF. The variable domain in full, with the rest retrieved from reference TRBV28 and TRBJ1-5, is DVKVTQSSRYLVKRTGEKVFLECVQDMDHENMFWYRQDPGLGLRLIYFSYDVKMKEKGDIPEGYSVSREKKERFSLILESASTNQTSMYLCASSPLDNQPQHFGDGTRLSIL.